A selection of T cell receptor beta chains follows, all from one sample in a study of Graves' ophthalmopathy and Graves' hyperthyroidism. From the multiplex PCR reads, TCRdb called clonotypes with MiXCR, one entry per CDR3 protein. The profile shows a few hundred thousand distinct CDR3 sequences, about 40% of them singletons. The sample was peripheral blood or thyroid tissue (not recorded which). These receptors originate from an adult man with Graves' hyperthyroidism. The CDR3 runs from the conserved cysteine through the conserved F or W. A D gene is named only where the DNA matches it firmly. Some rows mark clone size as missing; the rest say once, few, many or name a class of expanded clone.

clone_size d_call j_call cdr3_length v_call cdr3_nt cdr3_aa
many NA TRBJ2-5 13 TRBV5-8 TGTGCCAGCAGCTTGGTGGGTGGAGAGACCCAGTACTTC CASSLVGGETQYF
many NA TRBJ1-1 13 TRBV12-3/TRBV12-4 TGTGCCAGCAGTTCCCCCGGGACAATGGAAGCTTTCTTT CASSSPGTMEAFF
many NA TRBJ2-7 13 TRBV29-1 TGCAGCGCCAGCCAGGGGATATCTGCGGGGCAGTACTTC CSASQGISAGQYF
many NA TRBJ2-7 14 TRBV20-1 TGCAGTGCTATTTACACCGGGGGGACAAGCGAGCAGTACTTC CSAIYTGGTSEQYF
once NA TRBJ1-5 15 TRBV10-3 TGTGCCATCAGTGTGTCCTCAGGGGTAAATCGGCCCCAGCATTTT CAISVSSGVNRPQHF
once TRBD2 TRBJ2-7 17 TRBV7-9 TGTGCCAGCAGCCCCCCCGGGACTAGCGGGAGTGGCTATACGCAGTGCTTC CASSPPGTSGSGYTQCF
NA NA TRBJ1-1 10 TRBV7-9 TGTGCCAGCAGCTACACTGAAGCTTTCTTT CASSYTEAFF
NA NA TRBJ2-2 15 TRBV5-1 TGCGCCAGCAGCGGAACAGAGGCGAACACCGGGGAGCTGTTTTTT CASSGTEANTGELFF
NA NA TRBJ1-2 13 TRBV6-5 TGTGCCAGCAGTGAAAGGGCAATAGATGGCTACACCTTC CASSERAIDGYTF
NA TRBD1 TRBJ1-4 15 TRBV5-1 TGCGCCAGCAGCCCCCAGGGACAGTCTAATGAAAAACTGTTTTTT CASSPQGQSNEKLFF
NA TRBD2 TRBJ2-2 16 TRBV5-4 TGTGCCAGCAGCCGAGAGGCTAGCGGGAGAACCGGGGAGCTGTTTTTT CASSREASGRTGELFF
NA NA TRBJ1-1 15 TRBV27 TGTGCCAGCAGTTTATTGGGGGAAACAGACACTGAAGCTTTCTTT CASSLLGETDTEAFF
NA TRBD2 TRBJ2-5 13 TRBV20-1 TGCAGTGCTAGCACTAGCGGGAGGGAGACCCAGTACTTC CSASTSGRETQYF
NA NA TRBJ1-5 13 TRBV7-2 TGTGCCAGCAGCTTTGGACTAGCGGGAGGCGAGCATTTT CASSFGLAGGEHF
many NA TRBJ2-2 14 TRBV29-1 TGCAGCGCTATCCTACAGGGACGCACCGGGGAGCTGTTTTTT CSAILQGRTGELFF
many NA TRBJ2-7 15 TRBV3-1 TGTGCCAGCAGCCAAGGGGCGGTTAGCTCCTACGAGCAGTACTTC CASSQGAVSSYEQYF
NA NA TRBJ2-5 14 TRBV2 TGTGCCAGCACTGAAGTGGGGCCAAGAGAGACCCAGTACTTC CASTEVGPRETQYF
many NA TRBJ1-1 15 TRBV6-2/TRBV6-3 TGTGCCAGCAACTGGGACGGGGGGCTTGACACTGAAGCTTTCTTT CASNWDGGLDTEAFF
many TRBD1 TRBJ1-2 15 TRBV12-3/TRBV12-4 TGTGCCAGCAGTCCAAAGACAGGGGGATCCTATGGCTACACCTTC CASSPKTGGSYGYTF
NA TRBD1 TRBJ1-1 12 TRBV20-1 TGCAGTGCTAGGGGACAGGGGGTTGAAGCTTTCTTT CSARGQGVEAFF
many NA TRBJ2-5 15 TRBV5-1 TGCGCCAGCAGCTTGACAGGGAACGTTGGAGAGACCCAGTACTTC CASSLTGNVGETQYF
once TRBD2 TRBJ2-1 19 TRBV2 TGTGCCAGCAGTGAAGCGCTTGGGACTAGCGGGGGGGCCCTCAATGAGCAGTTCTTC CASSEALGTSGGALNEQFF
NA NA TRBJ2-2 13 TRBV7-9 TGTGCCAGCAGCCCCCAACAGACCGGGGAGCTGTTTTTT CASSPQQTGELFF
NA TRBD2 TRBJ2-5 14 TRBV5-1 TGCGCCAGTGGACTAGCGGGAGGGATCGGGACCCAGTACTTC CASGLAGGIGTQYF
NA NA TRBJ2-7 13 TRBV7-4 TGTGCCAGCAGCTTAGGGGCAGATTACGAGCAGTACTTC CASSLGADYEQYF
NA NA TRBJ2-6 13 TRBV7-6 TGTGCCAGCAGCCAAGGGAAGGCGGGCATCCTGACTTTC CASSQGKAGILTF
many NA TRBJ1-1 15 TRBV7-8 TGTGCCAGCAGCTTATCAGGTTTGGTGAACACTGAAGCTTTCTTT CASSLSGLVNTEAFF
NA TRBD2 TRBJ2-4 13 TRBV20-1 TGCAGTGCTGCGGGGGTAGCCAAAAACATTCAGTACTTC CSAAGVAKNIQYF
NA TRBD2 TRBJ2-3 17 TRBV7-3 TGTGCCAGCAGCTTAGAAGGCTGGGGGACTATCACAGATACGCAGTATTTT CASSLEGWGTITDTQYF
many NA TRBJ2-7 12 TRBV2 TGTGCCAGCAGTGTTGATTCCTACGAGCAGTACTTC CASSVDSYEQYF